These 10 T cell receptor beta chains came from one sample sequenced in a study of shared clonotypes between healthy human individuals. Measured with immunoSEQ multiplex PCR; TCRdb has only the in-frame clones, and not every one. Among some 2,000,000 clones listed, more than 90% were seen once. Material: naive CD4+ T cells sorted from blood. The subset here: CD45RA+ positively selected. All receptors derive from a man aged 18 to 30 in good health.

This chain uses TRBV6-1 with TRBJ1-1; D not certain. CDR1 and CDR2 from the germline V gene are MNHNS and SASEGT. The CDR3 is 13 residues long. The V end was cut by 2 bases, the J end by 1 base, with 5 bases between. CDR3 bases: TGTGCCAGCAGTGAAATGCAGAACACTGAAGCTTTCTTT. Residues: CASSEMQNTEAFF.

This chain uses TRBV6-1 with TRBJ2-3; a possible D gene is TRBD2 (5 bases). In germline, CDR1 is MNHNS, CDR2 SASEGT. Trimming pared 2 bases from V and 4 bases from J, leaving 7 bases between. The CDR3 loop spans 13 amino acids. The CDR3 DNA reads TGTGCCAGCAGTGAACGGAGGTCAGATACGCAGTATTTT. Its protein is CASSERRSDTQYF.

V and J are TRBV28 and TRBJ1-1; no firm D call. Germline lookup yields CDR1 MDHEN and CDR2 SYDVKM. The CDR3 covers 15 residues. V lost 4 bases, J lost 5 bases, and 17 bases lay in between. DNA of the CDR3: TGTGCCAGCAGTTCCTCGACACCTTTGGGGACTGAAGCTTTCTTT. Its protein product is CASSSSTPLGTEAFF.

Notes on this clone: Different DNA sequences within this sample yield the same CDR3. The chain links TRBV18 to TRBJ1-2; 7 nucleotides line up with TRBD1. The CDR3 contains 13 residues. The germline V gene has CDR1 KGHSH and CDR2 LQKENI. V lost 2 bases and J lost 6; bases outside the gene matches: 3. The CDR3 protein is CASSPSQGDGYTF. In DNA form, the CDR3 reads TGTGCCAGCTCACCATCCCAGGGGGATGGCTACACCTTC.

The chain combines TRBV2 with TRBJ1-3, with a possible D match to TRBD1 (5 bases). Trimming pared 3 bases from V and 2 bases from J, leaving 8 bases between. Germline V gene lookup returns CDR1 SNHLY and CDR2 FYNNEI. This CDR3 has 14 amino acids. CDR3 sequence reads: CASSDDSPGNTIYF. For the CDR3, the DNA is TGTGCCAGCAGTGACGACAGTCCTGGAAACACCATATATTTT.

CDR3 bases: TGTGCCAGCAGCTTCCCCTCGGGGCCCCAGCATTTT. Protein product: CASSFPSGPQHF. This chain links TRBV7-2 with TRBJ1-5; D ambiguous. CDR3 length: 12 residues. V shed 3 bases and J shed 9 bases, with 9 bases lying between them. The germline CDR1 and CDR2 sequences are SGHTA and FQGNSA.

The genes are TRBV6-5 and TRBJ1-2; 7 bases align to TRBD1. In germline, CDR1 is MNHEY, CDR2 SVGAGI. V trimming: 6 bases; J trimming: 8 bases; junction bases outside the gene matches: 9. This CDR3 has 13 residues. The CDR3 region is CASSRRGGLGYTF. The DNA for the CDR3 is TGTGCCAGCAGCCGCAGGGGGGGTTTGGGCTACACCTTC.

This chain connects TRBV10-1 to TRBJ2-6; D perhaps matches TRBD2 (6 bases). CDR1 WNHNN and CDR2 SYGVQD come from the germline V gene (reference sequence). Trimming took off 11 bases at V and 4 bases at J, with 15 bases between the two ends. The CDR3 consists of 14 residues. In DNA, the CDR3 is TGCGCCGGGCGATCGGGAGCAGGGGCCAACGTCCTGACTTTC. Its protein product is CAGRSGAGANVLTF.

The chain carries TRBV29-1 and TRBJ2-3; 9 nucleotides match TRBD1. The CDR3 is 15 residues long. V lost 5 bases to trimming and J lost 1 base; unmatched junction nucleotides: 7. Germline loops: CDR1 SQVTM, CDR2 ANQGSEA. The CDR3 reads CSVTPRDRGTDTQYF. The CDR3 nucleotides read TGCAGCGTTACCCCCCGGGACAGGGGCACAGATACGCAGTATTTT.

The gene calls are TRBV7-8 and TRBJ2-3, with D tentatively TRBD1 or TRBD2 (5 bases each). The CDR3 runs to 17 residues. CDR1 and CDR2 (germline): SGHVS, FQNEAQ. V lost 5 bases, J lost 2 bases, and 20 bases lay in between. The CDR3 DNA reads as TGTGCCAGCAGCCTCCGGGACCCCCTTCTGGTCACAGATACGCAGTATTTT. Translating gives CASSLRDPLLVTDTQYF.